This note documents a single T cell receptor (beta chain) sequence. V shed 3 bases and J 3 bases; nucleotides not matched to a gene: 14. CDR1 and CDR2 from the germline V gene are GTSNPN and SVGIG (reference sequence). The CDR3 contains 17 residues. The entry originates in a study of blood T cell repertoires in COVID-19. Whole-study context: Sites in the United States, Italy and Spain provided acute and convalescent COVID-19 samples. PBMCs, B-cell-depleted T cells, or T cells were the source of the cDNA or gDNA that made up the material.

Authors' methods: Amplification of reference gene primers provided the estimated nucleated cell counts. Method: immunoSEQ multiplex PCR; TCRdb's copy keeps in-frame clones and lacks some. The DNA was the basis for D and trimming; V, J and clone size are from that table. Found here are about 95,000 clones, more than 70% of them singletons; the top ten hold 17%. Sequenced material: peripheral blood. The clonotype was recovered from a human donor in a cohort sampled during active COVID-19. The V call is TRBV30, the J call TRBJ2-1; 7 bases map to TRBD1. CDR3 nucleotide sequence: TGTGCCTGGAGACGTGGAGAGACAGGGAGAATCTACAATGAGCAGTTCTTC. It encodes CAWRRGETGRIYNEQFF.